This TCR beta chain was documented in a study of blood T cell repertoires in COVID-19. For the study at large: Acute and convalescent COVID-19 specimens originated in the United States, Italy and Spain. PBMCs, B-cell-depleted T cells, or T cells were the source of the cDNA or gDNA that made up the material.

Seattle patients were enrolled during active infection and followed longitudinally. Authors' methods: For nucleated cells, counts were estimated from reference gene primer amplification. Generated by immunoSEQ multiplex PCR, the TCRdb table keeps only in-frame clones and is missing some. V and J calls and clone size are those listed in that table; D and trimming were worked out from the DNA. The sample includes 250,000 to 400,000 clones, about nine tenths of them seen just once. Germline assignment: CDR1 SGHRS and CDR2 YFSETQ. V lost 0 bases to trimming and J lost 5 bases, with 10 bases between them. CDR3 length: 14 residues.

The clonotype was recovered from a woman under 40 with COVID-19, enrolled during active disease. The chain recombines TRBV5-1 with TRBJ2-3; D may be TRBD2 (6 bases). Material for sequencing was peripheral blood. The DNA for the CDR3 is TGCGCCAGCAGCTTGGTACTAGCACAAGATACGCAGTATTTT. This gives the protein CASSLVLAQDTQYF. Full variable domain (outside the CDR3, taken from reference TRBV5-1 and TRBJ2-3): KAGVTQTPRYLIKTRGQQVTLSCSPISGHRSVSWYQQTPGQGLQFLFEYFSETQRNKGNFPGRFSGRQFSNSRSEMNVSTLELGDSALYLCASSLVLAQDTQYFGPGTRLTVL.